Listed here are 27 T cell receptor beta chains from one sample, sequenced in a study of blood T cells in healthy people across ages. A J-beta primer mix and a sample-barcoded 5' primer were used in a second PCR of roughly 6 to 11 cycles. Via MiXCR, TCRdb re-called the 5' RACE reads, giving one row per CDR3 protein. Among about 1.8 million distinct CDR3 sequences listed, less than 50% were seen once. The material sequenced was blood. These receptors were collected from a woman in her 40s in good health.

The chain employs TRBV10-3 and TRBJ2-7, with 12 bases lining up with TRBD1. Germline V gene lookup returns CDR1 ENHRY and CDR2 SYGVKD. With V trimmed by 2 bases and J by 8 bases, 7 bases remained unmatched. The length of the CDR3 is 15 residues. CDR3 sequence: CAISEKGQGAEKQYF. CDR3 nucleotide sequence: TGTGCCATCAGTGAGAAGGGACAGGGGGCTGAAAAGCAGTACTTC.

DNA of the CDR3: TGTGCCAGCAGTTACCGCCCACAGGGGGTGAGAGAAAAACTGTTTTTT. It codes for CASSYRPQGVREKLFF. The chain carries TRBV6-5 and TRBJ1-4, with 8 bases fitting TRBD1. Trimming cost V 2 bases and J 8 bases; bases outside gene matches: 10. CDR3 length: 16 amino acids. Germline V gives CDR1 MNHEY, CDR2 SVGAGI.

This clonotype was detected a few times. The junction differs from germline at one of its ends, possibly a read error. The chain combines TRBV27 with TRBJ2-7; the D call may be TRBD1 or TRBD2 (5 bases each). This CDR3 region has 13 residues. CDR1 and CDR2 (germline): MNHEY, SMNVEV (reference sequence). This CDR3 reads CASSVSGPYEQYF. CDR3 nucleotides: TGTGCCAGCAGTGTATCGGGGCCTTACGAGCAGTACTTC.

This clonotype was seen just once. V usage is TRBV5-1 and J usage is TRBJ2-5, with 9 bases lining up with TRBD2. V shed 4 bases, J shed 4 bases, and the junction held 17 bases outside the gene matches. Germline V gene lookup returns CDR1 SGHRS and CDR2 YFSETQ. The CDR3 runs to 18 residues. Here the CDR3 DNA reads TGCGCCAGCAGCGCCAGGATTAGCGGGGGCCTCAGTCCAGAGACCCAGTACTTC. Its protein is CASSARISGGLSPETQYF.

The rearrangement uses TRBV28 and TRBJ1-4; D gene ambiguous. The CDR3 has 14 amino acids. Trimming pared 5 bases from V and 0 bases from J, leaving 7 bases between. Germline V gene lookup returns CDR1 MDHEN and CDR2 SYDVKM. The CDR3 protein is CASSTPATNEKLFF. The CDR3 DNA reads as TGTGCCAGCAGTACACCTGCAACTAATGAAAAACTGTTTTTT.

The chain carries TRBV4-2 and TRBJ2-1, with 13 bases fitting TRBD2. The J call may be in error: the DNA end matches TRBJ2-7 better. Germline V gene data show CDR1 as LGHNA and CDR2 as YNFKEQ. The CDR3 covers 21 residues. DNA for the CDR3: TGTGCCAGCAGCCAAGAACGCGACGGACTAGCGGGGGCTAGCTCCTACAATGAGCAGTACTTC. As protein: CASSQERDGLAGASSYNEQYF.

This clonotype was counted only a few times. The V and J genes are TRBV20-1 and TRBJ2-7, with D maybe TRBD2 (5 bases). The J call is doubtful: the DNA matches TRBJ2-5 better. The CDR3 consists of 14 residues. Germline V CDR1 and CDR2: DFQATT, SNEGSKA (reference sequence). The CDR3 spells CSARVDLAMETQYF. The DNA of the CDR3 is TGCAGTGCTAGAGTGGACCTAGCCATGGAGACCCAGTACTTC.

CDR3 coding DNA: TGTGCCACCAGCATCCTACAGGTCACAGATACGCAGTATTTT. Residues: CATSILQVTDTQYF. This chain connects TRBV15 to TRBJ2-3; TRBD1 is a possible D gene (5 bases). Trimming pared 4 bases from V and 2 bases from J, leaving 10 bases between. CDR1 LNHNV and CDR2 YYDKDF come from the germline V gene (reference sequence). This CDR3 is built from 14 residues.

The chain combines TRBV10-3 with TRBJ2-1, with no clear D. The CDR3 has 16 residues. V was pared by 0 bases and J by 4 bases, with 13 bases between. Germline-derived CDR1 and CDR2 are ENHRY and SYGVKD. The CDR3, as DNA: TGTGCCATCAGTGAGTCAGGTCAGGACGTGTACAATGAGCAGTTCTTC. Its protein is CAISESGQDVYNEQFF.

CDR3 in amino acids: CASSIGQSPRYEQYF. CDR3 coding DNA: TGTGCCAGTAGCATTGGACAGTCCCCTCGGTACGAGCAGTACTTC. The chain joins TRBV7-8 to TRBJ2-7; weak D call: TRBD1 (6 bases). Per germline, CDR1 SGHVS and CDR2 FQNEAQ. The CDR3 runs 15 residues. The V gene lost 9 bases and the J gene lost 4 bases, with 22 bases spanning the gap. Drawing the rest from reference TRBV7-8 and TRBJ2-7, the complete variable domain is GAGVSQSPRYKVAKRGQDVALRCDPISGHVSLFWYQQALGQGPEFLTYFQNEAQLDKSGLPSDRFFAERPEGSVSTLKIQRTQQEDSAVYLCASSIGQSPRYEQYFGPGTRLTVT.

This rearrangement joins TRBV9 to TRBJ1-2; D perhaps matches TRBD1 (5 bases). This CDR3 comprises 13 residues. Germline V gene sequence: CDR1 SGDLS, CDR2 YYNGEE. V was clipped by 7 bases and J by 7 bases, with 17 bases between them. CDR3 sequence (DNA): TGTGCCAGCTTCCAGGGAGCGGAGGGTGGCTACACCTTC. Protein: CASFQGAEGGYTF.

The table lists this clonotype with a few counts. This chain uses TRBV4-3 with TRBJ2-7; D is possibly TRBD1 (6 bases). CDR1 is LGHNA, CDR2 YSLEER, per germline. The germline V and J ends were trimmed by 1 base and 2 bases, with 12 bases remaining between them. The CDR3 covers 15 residues. CDR3 sequence reads: CASSQALDSPYEQYF. CDR3 DNA: TGCGCCAGCAGCCAAGCATTGGACAGCCCCTACGAGCAGTACTTC.

The chain carries TRBV7-9 and TRBJ2-5; 8 positions match TRBD1. The CDR3 runs to 11 residues. The J segment lost 13 bases and the V segment lost 3 bases, leaving 4 bases of the junction unmatched. Germline V lookup: CDR1 SEHNR, CDR2 FQNEAQ (reference sequence). The CDR3 sequence is CASSFDQGAYF. CDR3 bases: TGTGCCAGCAGCTTCGACCAGGGGGCGTACTTC.

V and J are TRBV7-2 and TRBJ2-3; no definite D call. Germline V lookup: CDR1 SGHTA, CDR2 FQGNSA. The CDR3 length is 14 residues. V lost 1 base and J lost 2, with 7 bases in between. The chain's CDR3 is CASSLDTNTDTQYF. CDR3 in DNA: TGTGCCAGCAGCTTAGACACTAACACAGATACGCAGTATTTT.

This clonotype was detected only a few times. This sequence joins TRBV6-5 and TRBJ1-6; TRBD1 aligns across 8 bases. The CDR3 consists of 15 residues. Germline lookup yields CDR1 MNHEY and CDR2 SVGAGI. Trimming removed 10 bases from V and 6 bases from J; junction bases left unmatched: 11. The CDR3 nucleotides read TGTGCCACCAAGATCTGGGACAGGCCTAATTCACCCCTCCACTTT. Protein sequence: CATKIWDRPNSPLHF.

The rearrangement links TRBV7-2 to TRBJ2-7, with 7 bases that match TRBD1. The V gene's germline CDR1 is SGHTA and CDR2 FQGNSA. The junction had 11 bases not matched to a gene; V was cut back by 5 bases and J by 4 bases. This CDR3 contains 15 residues. The CDR3 region is CASSRGTESWYEQYF. CDR3 sequence (DNA): TGTGCCAGCAGCCGTGGGACAGAAAGTTGGTACGAGCAGTACTTC.

This rearrangement joins TRBV7-2 to TRBJ1-6, with no clear D. Germline V gives CDR1 SGHTA, CDR2 FQGNSA. V shed 7 bases and J shed 8 bases, with 12 bases lying between them. This CDR3 spans 13 amino acids. The CDR3: CASKRELDSPLHF. DNA for the CDR3: TGTGCCAGCAAAAGGGAATTGGATTCACCCCTCCACTTT.

V gene TRBV20-1 combines with J gene TRBJ2-3, with 9 bases matching TRBD2. The CDR3 spans 15 residues. J gave up 7 bases and V 3 bases, and 11 bases lay outside the gene matches. Looked up from germline, CDR1 is DFQATT and CDR2 is SNEGSKA (reference sequence). This CDR3 reads CSASVARGGSNTQYF. CDR3 DNA sequence: TGCAGTGCTAGCGTTGCGCGGGGGGGCAGTAATACGCAGTATTTT.

The chain recombines TRBV6-5 with TRBJ2-5; unclear D gene. This CDR3 has 15 residues. From germline, CDR1 is MNHEY and CDR2 SVGAGI. In DNA, the CDR3 is TGTGCAGCAACAGCCTACCTGGATAGCCAAGAGACCCAGTACTTC. Translation gives CAATAYLDSQETQYF.

This clonotype was counted between two and nine times. This chain connects TRBV20-1 to TRBJ2-1, with D perhaps TRBD1 or TRBD2 (5 bases each). From germline, CDR1 is DFQATT and CDR2 SNEGSKA (reference sequence). This CDR3 contains 15 residues. The V and J ends lost 6 bases and 0 bases respectively, with 15 bases between them. The CDR3 coding sequence is TGCAGTGCAACCTCGGGGCTAGACTCCTACAATGAGCAGTTCTTC. Its protein product is CSATSGLDSYNEQFF.

The CDR3, as DNA: TGTGCCAGCAGCTTCAGGGCAGTCTATGGCTACACCTTC. It translates to CASSFRAVYGYTF. The V gene is TRBV11-2, the J gene TRBJ1-2, with D perhaps TRBD1 (5 bases). Looked up from germline, CDR1 is SGHAT and CDR2 is FQNNGV. The CDR3 consists of 13 residues. V was cut by 3 bases and J by 4 bases, with 9 bases left in between. The full variable domain, in which reference TRBV11-2 and TRBJ1-2 provide the parts outside the CDR3, is EAGVAQSPRYKIIEKRQSVAFWCNPISGHATLYWYQQILGQGPKLLIQFQNNGVVDDSQLPKDRFSAERLKGVDSTLKIQPAKLEDSAVYLCASSFRAVYGYTFGSGTRLTVV.

This clonotype has just one count. V is TRBV4-1 and J is TRBJ1-4; TRBD1 is a possible D gene (5 bases). Germline V CDR1 and CDR2: MGHRA, YSYEKL. The CDR3 has 17 amino acids. Trimming shortened V by 1 base and J by 0 bases, and 12 bases separated the two germline ends. The CDR3 DNA sequence: TGCGCCAGCAGCCAAGTTTGGACACAGGCAACTAATGAAAAACTGTTTTTT. Protein: CASSQVWTQATNEKLFF.

The chain uses TRBV27 and TRBJ1-5; D might be TRBD1 (6 bases). Trimming shortened V by 2 bases and J by 6 bases, and 8 bases separated the two germline ends. Germline V gene data show CDR1 as MNHEY and CDR2 as SMNVEV (reference sequence). The CDR3 spans 13 residues. CDR3 sequence: CASSLVQGQPQHF. DNA of the CDR3: TGTGCCAGCAGTTTAGTACAGGGTCAGCCCCAGCATTTT.

CDR3 loop: CASSPGGLAGDTQYF. CDR3 sequence (DNA): TGTGCCAGCAGTCCCGGGGGACTAGCGGGAGATACGCAGTATTTT. The V call is TRBV12-3 or TRBV12-4, the J call TRBJ2-3; 12 nucleotides match TRBD2. The CDR3 spans 15 residues. Germline trimming cut 5 bases from V and 5 bases from J; bases unmatched to any gene: 5.

The rearrangement links TRBV4-3 to TRBJ2-1, with 9 bases that match TRBD1. The trim removed 3 bases at V and 5 bases at J, leaving 5 bases unmatched. Germline-derived CDR1 and CDR2 are LGHNA and YSLEER. The CDR3 runs 15 residues. CDR3: CASSQGQGGHNEQFF. The DNA for the CDR3 is TGCGCCAGCAGCCAGGGACAGGGAGGCCACAATGAGCAGTTCTTC.

The V and J genes are TRBV20-1 and TRBJ2-1; weak D call: TRBD1 (6 bases). Trimming shortened V by 2 bases and J by 13 bases, and 21 bases separated the two germline ends. From germline, CDR1 is DFQATT and CDR2 SNEGSKA (reference sequence). CDR3 length equals 14 residues. This CDR3 reads CSARSLGKGETQFF. Written as DNA, the CDR3 is TGCAGTGCTAGAAGCTTAGGGAAGGGGGAGACCCAGTTCTTC.

This clonotype was seen only a few times. V gene TRBV6-2 or TRBV6-3 combines with J gene TRBJ2-4; possibly TRBD1 or TRBD2 for D (6 bases each). The DNA matches TRBJ2-5 better at its end, which makes the J call doubtful. This CDR3 is built from 16 residues. Germline assignment: CDR1 MNHEY and CDR2 SVGEGT. The CDR3 protein is CASSYSLGGRQETQYF. The CDR3 region has the DNA TGTGCCAGCAGTTACTCACTGGGGGGCCGACAAGAGACCCAGTACTTC.